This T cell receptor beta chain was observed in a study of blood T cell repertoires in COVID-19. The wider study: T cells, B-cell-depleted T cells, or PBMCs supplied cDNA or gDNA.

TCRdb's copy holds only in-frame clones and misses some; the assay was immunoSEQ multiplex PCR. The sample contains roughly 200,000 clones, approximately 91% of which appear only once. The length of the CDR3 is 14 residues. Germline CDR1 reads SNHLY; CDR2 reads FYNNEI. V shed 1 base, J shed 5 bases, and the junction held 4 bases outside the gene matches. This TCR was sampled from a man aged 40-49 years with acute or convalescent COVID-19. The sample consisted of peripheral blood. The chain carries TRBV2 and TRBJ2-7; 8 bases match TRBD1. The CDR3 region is CASSEGTGTHEQYF. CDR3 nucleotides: TGTGCCAGCAGTGAAGGGACAGGGACCCACGAGCAGTACTTC.